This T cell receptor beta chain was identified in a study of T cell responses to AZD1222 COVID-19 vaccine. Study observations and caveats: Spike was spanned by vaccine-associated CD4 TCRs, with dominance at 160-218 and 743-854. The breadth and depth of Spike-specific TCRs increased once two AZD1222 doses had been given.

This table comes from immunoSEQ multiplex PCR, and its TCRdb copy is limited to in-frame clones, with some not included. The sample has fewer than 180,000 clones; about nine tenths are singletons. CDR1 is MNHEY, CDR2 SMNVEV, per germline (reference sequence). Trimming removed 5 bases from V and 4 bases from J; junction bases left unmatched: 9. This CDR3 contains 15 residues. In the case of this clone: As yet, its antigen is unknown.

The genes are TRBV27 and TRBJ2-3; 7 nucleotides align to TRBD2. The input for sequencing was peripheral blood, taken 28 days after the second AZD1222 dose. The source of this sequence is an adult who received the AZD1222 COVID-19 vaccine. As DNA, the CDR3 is TGTGCCAGCAGTACCGAGGGACTAAACCCAGATACGCAGTATTTT. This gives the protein CASSTEGLNPDTQYF.